The 19 T cell receptor beta chains below all came from one sample that was sequenced in a study of metastatic and nonmetastatic thyroid tumors. Treatment of any kind had been given to no patient before thyroid surgery. TCRdb re-called the PCR reads through MiXCR. The sample comprises tens of thousands of clones, about 16% of which are singletons, and less than 4.5% rests with the top ten. Sequencing was carried out using blood. The receptors were gathered from a female donor with papillary thyroid cancer or a benign thyroid nodule (not recorded which). Some clones in this sample may be carry-over from other donors' samples.

This clone showed up many times. J is TRBJ1-2 and V is TRBV28; D not certain. The CDR3 is made up of 14 amino acids. Trimming cost V 6 bases and J 6 bases, with 17 bases left between them. Germline CDR1 is MDHEN and CDR2 is SYDVKM. The CDR3 protein is CASSTPIFRDGYTF. The CDR3 coding sequence is TGTGCCAGCAGCACCCCGATTTTTAGGGATGGCTACACCTTC.

This clone was found many times. V is TRBV5-6 and J is TRBJ1-2, with a possible D match to TRBD1 (5 bases). The CDR3 totals 14 residues. Germline CDR1 reads SGHDT; CDR2 reads YYEEEE. Between the trimmed V and J ends, which lost 1 base and 4 bases, there was a span of 11 bases. The CDR3 nucleotides are TGTGCCAGCAGCTTGCTTATAGGGGCCTATGGCTACACCTTC. Translation gives CASSLLIGAYGYTF.

This clone was recorded many times. The V call is TRBV5-1, the J call TRBJ1-1; D remains ambiguous. Germline V gene sequence: CDR1 SGHRS, CDR2 YFSETQ. This CDR3 spans 13 amino acids. V lost 4 bases to trimming and J lost 6 bases, with 13 bases between them. The CDR3 region is CASSRQRESEAFF. In DNA, the CDR3 is TGCGCCAGCAGCCGCCAGAGAGAATCTGAAGCTTTCTTT.

The chain couples TRBV28 to TRBJ2-7; 7 bases match TRBD2. The CDR3 length is 13 residues. Per germline, CDR1 MDHEN and CDR2 SYDVKM. J lost 2 bases, V lost 4 bases, and 2 bases had no gene match. CDR3 region: CASSYSGAYEQYF. CDR3 in DNA: TGTGCCAGCAGTTACAGCGGGGCCTACGAGCAGTACTTC.

This clone is medium-sized. The chain recombines TRBV3-1 with TRBJ2-7; unclear D gene. The V gene's germline CDR1 is LGHDT and CDR2 YNNKEL (reference sequence). CDR3 length: 12 residues. Trimming shortened V by 4 bases and J by 7 bases, and 11 bases separated the two germline ends. CDR3 coding DNA: TGTGCCAGCAGCCGTCCGGGTCGGGAGCAGTACTTC. Amino acids: CASSRPGREQYF.

The sample holds a few counts of this clone. A read error is possible here, since a much larger clone lies one base away. This sequence joins TRBV10-3 and TRBJ2-5; 9 bases agree with TRBD2. Per germline, CDR1 ENHRY and CDR2 SYGVKD. J gave up 4 bases and V 3 bases, and 9 bases lay outside the gene matches. The CDR3 is 16 amino acids. DNA for the CDR3: TGTGCCATCAGTGACAAAGTTAGCGGGAGTGGAGAGACCCAGTACTTC. This codes for CAISDKVSGSGETQYF.

This clone has just a few counts. At one of its ends the junction is not consistent with the germline gene, which may arise from a read error. The rearrangement links TRBV19 to TRBJ1-1, with D maybe TRBD1 (5 bases). There are 14 residues in the CDR3. Germline lookup yields CDR1 LNHDA and CDR2 SQIVND (reference sequence). CDR3 loop: CASRSRRVNTEAFF. The CDR3 DNA reads TGTGCCAGTAGAAGTCGCAGGGTGAACACTGAGGCTTTCTTT. Full variable domain (rest looked up from reference TRBV19 and TRBJ1-1): DGGITQSPKYLFRKEGQNVTLSCEQNLNHDAMYWYRQDPGQGLRLIYYSQIVNDFQKGDIAEGYSVSREKKESFPLTVTSAQKNPTAFYLCASRSRRVNTEAFFGQGTRLTVV.

V gene TRBV11-2 combines with J gene TRBJ1-4; D is perhaps TRBD1 (5 bases). This CDR3 is built from 17 residues. V was trimmed by 8 bases and J by 2 bases, leaving 21 bases between them. Germline assignment: CDR1 SGHAT and CDR2 FQNNGV. In nucleotides, the CDR3 is TGTGCCAGCGTGGGGGGGGGACCAGTAGTCACTAATGAAAAACTGTTTTTT. This codes for CASVGGGPVVTNEKLFF.

This clone has a count of ten or more. This chain uses TRBV6-1 with TRBJ2-7, with D possibly matching TRBD1 (6 bases). Trimming shortened V by 7 bases and J by 3 bases, and 16 bases separated the two germline ends. Germline V gene sequence: CDR1 MNHNS, CDR2 SASEGT. The CDR3 sequence is 14 residues long. The CDR3 is CASTDPRGFYEQYF. The CDR3 DNA is TGTGCCAGCACTGACCCCAGGGGCTTCTACGAGCAGTACTTC.

This clone showed up many times. The V call is TRBV5-4, the J call TRBJ2-2, with D perhaps matching TRBD1 or TRBD2 (6 bases each). The CDR3 totals 16 residues. Germline CDR1 is SGHNT and CDR2 is YYREEE (reference sequence). V dropped 2 bases and J dropped 4 bases, with 15 bases sitting between them. This CDR3 reads CASSLGGDTSTGELFF. As DNA, the CDR3 is TGTGCCAGCAGCTTAGGAGGGGACACCTCCACCGGGGAGCTGTTTTTT.

This clone is judged medium-sized. The chain has TRBV4-1 and TRBJ1-2, with D unresolved. Germline V gene lookup returns CDR1 MGHRA and CDR2 YSYEKL. The CDR3 extends over 14 amino acids. Trimming shortened V by 0 bases and J by 5 bases, and 10 bases separated the two germline ends. CDR3 region: CASSQDEKRYGYTF. The DNA for the CDR3 is TGCGCCAGCAGCCAAGATGAGAAGCGTTATGGCTACACCTTC.

This chain connects TRBV5-1 to TRBJ1-2; D remains unclear. There are 16 residues in the CDR3. The germline V gene has CDR1 SGHRS and CDR2 YFSETQ. Trimming took off 6 bases at V and 3 bases at J, with 21 bases between the two ends. As DNA, the CDR3 is TGCGCCAGCAAGCACCTCCCCGGAGAGACGCACTATGGCTACACCTTC. Residues: CASKHLPGETHYGYTF.

This clone was observed many times. The gene calls are TRBV24-1 and TRBJ2-1; 7 positions agree with TRBD2. The CDR3 sequence is 16 residues long. CDR1 and CDR2 (germline): KGHDR, SFDVKD. The V segment lost 3 bases and the J segment 0 bases; nucleotides outside the gene matches: 4. The CDR3 coding sequence is TGTGCCACCAGTGATACCCGCGGGAGCTCCTACAATGAGCAGTTCTTC. This codes for CATSDTRGSSYNEQFF.

This clone was detected ten times or more. This rearrangement joins TRBV19 to TRBJ2-1, with 8 bases that match TRBD2. The CDR3 is 15 amino acids. V shed 8 bases and J 0 bases; nucleotides not matched to a gene: 6. CDR1 LNHDA and CDR2 SQIVND come from the germline V gene (reference sequence). For the CDR3, the DNA is TGTGCCAGTCTAAACAGCGGGAGCTCCTACAATGAGCAGTTCTTC. It specifies CASLNSGSSYNEQFF.

The V and J genes are TRBV20-1 and TRBJ2-1; D gene ambiguous. Germline CDR1 is DFQATT and CDR2 is SNEGSKA (reference sequence). This CDR3 is built from 15 residues. Trimming stripped 0 bases from V and 7 bases from J, with 16 bases between. This chain's CDR3 is CSARDISHDLNEQFF. In DNA form, the CDR3 reads TGCAGTGCTAGAGATATCAGTCACGATCTGAATGAGCAGTTCTTC.

The rearrangement links TRBV11-2 to TRBJ1-5; the D is unclear. V dropped 7 bases and J dropped 2 bases, with 15 bases sitting between them. Germline V CDR1 and CDR2: SGHAT, FQNNGV. There are 15 residues in the CDR3. CDR3 DNA sequence: TGTGCCAGCATCTCAGGAGTGGTGGGCAATCAGCCCCAGCATTTT. Protein sequence: CASISGVVGNQPQHF.

This clone was recorded at least ten times. This chain joins TRBV12-3 or TRBV12-4 and TRBJ1-2, with no clear D. V lost 5 bases, J lost 3 bases, and 7 bases lay in between. The CDR3 totals 12 residues. For the CDR3, the DNA is TGTGCCAGCAGTCCAAATTACTATGGCTACACCTTC. Its translation: CASSPNYYGYTF.

The chain has TRBV27 and TRBJ2-7; TRBD1 matches at 10 bases. Trimming cost V 6 bases and J 4 bases; bases outside gene matches: 9. The CDR3 runs to 15 residues. Germline loops: CDR1 MNHEY, CDR2 SMNVEV (reference sequence). The CDR3 region is CASRLKGQGVYEQYF. The CDR3 bases are TGTGCCAGCAGACTCAAAGGACAGGGGGTGTACGAGCAGTACTTC.

This clone was observed many times. The rearrangement joins TRBV6-1 to TRBJ2-4; D gene ambiguous. Trimming shortened V by 4 bases and J by 0 bases, and 7 bases separated the two germline ends. Germline values: CDR1 MNHNS, CDR2 SASEGT. This CDR3 spans 14 amino acids. The CDR3 reads CASSARGAKNIQYF. Written as DNA, the CDR3 is TGTGCCAGCAGTGCGAGAGGAGCCAAAAACATTCAGTACTTC.